What follows describes a single T cell receptor beta chain. The data stem from a study of cytomegalovirus exposure and HLA in healthy donors. PCR involved 60 Vbeta and 13 Jbeta primers. Method: immunoSEQ multiplex PCR; TCRdb's copy keeps in-frame clones and lacks some. The sample records 100,000 or so clones, roughly four fifths being singletons. Nominally healthy donors provided the samples, though records likely missed some immune exposures. The CDR3 loop spans 15 amino acids. Germline-derived CDR1 and CDR2 are MDHEN and SYDVKM. Trimming took off 6 bases at V and 0 bases at J, with 12 bases between the two ends.

What was sequenced was PBMCs. V is TRBV28 and J is TRBJ2-1; D is unclear. This TCR came from a man aged 35-49 years in good health and CMV-seropositive. The CDR3 is CASSPSIDSYNEQFF. The CDR3 nucleotides read TGTGCCAGCAGCCCCTCGATAGACTCCTACAATGAGCAGTTCTTC. The variable domain in full, completed from reference TRBV28 and TRBJ2-1, reads DVKVTQSSRYLVKRTGEKVFLECVQDMDHENMFWYRQDPGLGLRLIYFSYDVKMKEKGDIPEGYSVSREKKERFSLILESASTNQTSMYLCASSPSIDSYNEQFFGPGTRLTVL.